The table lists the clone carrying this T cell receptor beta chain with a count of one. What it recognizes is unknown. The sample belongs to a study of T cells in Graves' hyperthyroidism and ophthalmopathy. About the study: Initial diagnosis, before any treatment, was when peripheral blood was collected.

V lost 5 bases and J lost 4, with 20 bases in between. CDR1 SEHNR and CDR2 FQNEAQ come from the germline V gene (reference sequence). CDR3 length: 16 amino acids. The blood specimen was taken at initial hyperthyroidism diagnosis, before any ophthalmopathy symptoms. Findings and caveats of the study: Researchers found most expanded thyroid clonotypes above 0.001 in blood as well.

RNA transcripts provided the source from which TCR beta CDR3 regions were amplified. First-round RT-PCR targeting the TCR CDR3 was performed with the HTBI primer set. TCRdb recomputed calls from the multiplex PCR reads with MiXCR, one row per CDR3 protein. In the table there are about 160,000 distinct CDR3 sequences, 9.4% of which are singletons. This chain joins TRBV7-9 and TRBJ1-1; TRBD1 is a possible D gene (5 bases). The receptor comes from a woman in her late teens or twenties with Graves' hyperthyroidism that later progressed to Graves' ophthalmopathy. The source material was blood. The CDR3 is CASSGRTGYLSTEAFF. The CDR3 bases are TGTGCCAGCAGCGGAAGAACAGGATACTTGAGCACTGAAGCTTTCTTT.